The 21 T cell receptor beta chains presented below share a single source sample, sequenced in a study of Tregs in tolerant kidney transplant recipients (dated by TCRdb to about 2019). Receptor amplification or capture employed the immunoSEQ multiplex PCR assay. In TCRdb, the immuneACCESS table is reduced to in-frame sequences with V and J assigned. These tables do not hold every clone; where another copy was compared, an unresolved V gene accounts for under half, and the others remain unexplained. Within this sample are roughly 66,000 clones, with more than 90% of them counted one time only. The ten most abundant clones make up 9.5% to 13% of the sample. The time point label, read with the paper, signifies: blood sample drawn before combined kidney and bone marrow transplant. The material sequenced was CD8+ T cells from blood, taken before the transplant. The source of these receptors is a human donor who received a combined kidney and bone marrow transplant.

This chain links TRBV14 with TRBJ1-5, with a weak D call TRBD1 (5 bases). The CDR3 consists of 13 residues. CDR1 is SGHDN and CDR2 is FVKESK in the germline V gene. With 1 base removed from V and 10 bases from J, the gap between germline ends came to 11 bases. The CDR3: CASSQVGGGPQHF. As DNA, the CDR3 is TGTGCCAGCAGCCAAGTGGGGGGGGGACCCCAGCATTTT.

This sequence joins TRBV19 and TRBJ1-4, with D possibly being TRBD1 (6 bases). Looked up from germline, CDR1 is LNHDA and CDR2 is SQIVND (reference sequence). The CDR3 is 15 residues long. With 7 bases removed from V and 9 bases from J, the gap between germline ends came to 21 bases. The CDR3 nucleotides are TGTGCCAGTACCCCTTACGACAGGTCTTTCCAAAAACTGTTTTTT. It yields the protein CASTPYDRSFQKLFF.

The rearrangement links TRBV19 to TRBJ2-1; 10 nucleotides agree with TRBD2. The CDR3 length is 16 residues. V dropped 5 bases and J dropped 0; count of bases not matched to a gene: 4. Germline loops: CDR1 LNHDA, CDR2 SQIVND (reference sequence). CDR3 amino acids: CASSQLAGGSYNEQFF. The CDR3, as DNA: TGTGCCAGTAGTCAGTTAGCGGGGGGCTCCTACAATGAGCAGTTCTTC.

V usage is TRBV19 and J usage is TRBJ1-5, with D perhaps matching TRBD1 (5 bases). Germline lookup yields CDR1 LNHDA and CDR2 SQIVND (reference sequence). This CDR3 comprises 15 residues. Trimming cost V 6 bases and J 0 bases, with 12 bases left between them. The CDR3 spells CASRETAYSNQPQHF. CDR3 DNA sequence: TGTGCCAGTAGAGAGACAGCCTATAGCAATCAGCCCCAGCATTTT.

This chain connects TRBV19 to TRBJ1-2; tentative D call: TRBD1 (5 bases). The CDR3 extends over 12 amino acids. Germline loops: CDR1 LNHDA, CDR2 SQIVND (reference sequence). V was trimmed by 8 bases and J by 4 bases, leaving 11 bases between them. DNA of the CDR3: TGTGCCAGTGCCCAGGGTGGCTATGGCTACACCTTC. Translating gives CASAQGGYGYTF.

The chain employs TRBV28 and TRBJ2-5, with TRBD1 as a possible D gene (6 bases). CDR1 and CDR2 (germline): MDHEN, SYDVKM. The CDR3 has 13 residues. V lost 2 bases and J lost 2, with 6 bases in between. CDR3 nucleotide sequence: TGTGCCAGCAGTTTAGGACAGCAAGAGACCCAGTACTTC. It specifies CASSLGQQETQYF.

The J gene is TRBJ1-2, the V gene TRBV27; no clear D gene. Deletions cut 7 bases from V and 4 bases from J, with 16 bases between. From germline, CDR1 is MNHEY and CDR2 SMNVEV (reference sequence). There are 14 residues in the CDR3. The CDR3 DNA reads TGTGCCAGCACCACCTCGGGAGCATTCTATGGCTACACCTTC. This encodes CASTTSGAFYGYTF.

On this clone itself: Other DNA variants within this sample encode the same CDR3. The gene calls are TRBV7-9 and TRBJ2-7; D might be TRBD2 (5 bases). CDR1 is SEHNR and CDR2 is FQNEAQ in the germline V gene (reference sequence). The CDR3 covers 12 residues. The ends were cut back, 5 bases at V and 3 bases at J, with 8 bases in the middle. This chain's CDR3 is CASSLGVYEQYF. The CDR3 bases are TGTGCCAGCAGCCTCGGGGTCTACGAGCAGTACTTC.

CDR3: CASSHGTGGIYEQYF. The DNA of the CDR3 is TGTGCCAGCAGCCACGGGACAGGGGGTATCTACGAGCAGTACTTC. V usage is TRBV27 and J usage is TRBJ2-7; 11 bases are a match to TRBD1. The CDR3 loop spans 15 amino acids. V lost 6 bases, J lost 3 bases, and 7 bases stayed unmatched. Per germline, CDR1 MNHEY and CDR2 SMNVEV (reference sequence).

The chain carries TRBV7-9 and TRBJ2-1, with TRBD2 matching 8 bases. This CDR3 is built from 13 residues. Germline V CDR1 and CDR2: SEHNR, FQNEAQ (reference sequence). J lost 4 bases, V lost 8 bases, and 4 bases had no gene match. The CDR3 region is CASFSGAYNEQFF. CDR3 DNA sequence: TGTGCCAGCTTTAGCGGGGCTTACAATGAGCAGTTCTTC.

The chain is built from TRBV9 and TRBJ2-7; TRBD2 aligns across 10 bases. After removal of 0 bases from V and 3 bases from J, the junction contained 3 bases not matched to a gene. The CDR3 is 15 amino acids. Germline CDR1 and CDR2: SGDLS and YYNGEE. DNA for the CDR3: TGTGCCAGCAGCGTAGATAGCGGGGGGCTCTACGAGCAGTACTTC. This sequence encodes CASSVDSGGLYEQYF.

V and J are TRBV20-1 and TRBJ1-2; 7 nucleotides match TRBD1. Germline CDR1 DFQATT, CDR2 SNEGSKA (reference sequence). The ends lost 7 bases at V and 3 bases at J; junction bases unmatched: 2. The CDR3 consists of 11 residues. The CDR3 loop is CSVTGDYGYTF. DNA for the CDR3: TGCAGTGTCACAGGGGACTATGGCTACACCTTC.

This chain connects TRBV13 to TRBJ1-2, with D unresolved. CDR3 size: 12 residues. With 5 bases removed from V and 2 bases from J, the gap between germline ends came to 6 bases. Germline V gene sequence: CDR1 PRHDT, CDR2 FYEKMQ (reference sequence). The CDR3 DNA reads as TGTGCCAGCAGCCTCGTCAACTATGGCTACACCTTC. This codes for CASSLVNYGYTF. The full variable domain, its missing parts supplied by reference TRBV13 and TRBJ1-2, is AAGVIQSPRHLIKEKRETATLKCYPIPRHDTVYWYQQGPGQDPQFLISFYEKMQSDKGSIPDRFSAQQFSDYHSELNMSSLELGDSALYFCASSLVNYGYTFGSGTRLTVV.

This chain links TRBV18 with TRBJ2-7; TRBD1 matches at 10 bases. The CDR3 runs to 15 residues. The junction had 9 bases not matched to a gene; V was cut back by 6 bases and J by 4 bases. Germline V CDR1 and CDR2: KGHSH, LQKENI. CDR3 coding DNA: TGTGCCAGCTCGACGCGGGGACAGGGGTTTTACGAGCAGTACTTC. Protein sequence: CASSTRGQGFYEQYF. Full variable domain (missing parts from reference TRBV18 and TRBJ2-7): NAGVMQNPRHLVRRRGQEARLRCSPMKGHSHVYWYRQLPEEGLKFMVYLQKENIIDESGMPKERFSAEFPKEGPSILRIQQVVRGDSAAYFCASSTRGQGFYEQYFGPGTRLTVT.

The chain links TRBV5-6 to TRBJ2-7, with D possibly matching TRBD2 (6 bases). This CDR3 comprises 13 residues. Trimming removed 5 bases at V and 2 bases at J, with 11 bases between. Germline CDR1 reads SGHDT; CDR2 reads YYEEEE. For the CDR3, the DNA is TGTGCCAGCAGTCGGGGGTCCCCCTACGAGCAGTACTTC. Encoded protein: CASSRGSPYEQYF.

This clone showed up just a few times. The CDR3 here is CASSKSPRVVGEAFF. The CDR3 bases are TGCGCCAGCAGTAAGAGTCCCAGGGTTGTGGGTGAAGCTTTCTTT. This chain joins TRBV10-1 and TRBJ1-1; a possible D gene is TRBD1 (5 bases). The V and J ends lost 5 bases and 7 bases respectively, with 20 bases between them. The CDR3 is 15 residues long. Germline values: CDR1 WNHNN, CDR2 SYGVQD (reference sequence).

This sequence joins TRBV19 and TRBJ2-5; D is unresolved. Germline V gene data show CDR1 as LNHDA and CDR2 as SQIVND (reference sequence). The CDR3 is 12 amino acids. With 4 bases removed from V and 0 bases from J, the gap between germline ends came to 3 bases. CDR3 region: CASSTNQETQYF. As DNA, the CDR3 is TGTGCCAGTAGTACAAACCAAGAGACCCAGTACTTC.

In its sample, this clone was seen once. The gene calls are TRBV2 and TRBJ1-2; D not resolved. In germline, CDR1 is SNHLY, CDR2 FYNNEI. This CDR3 has 12 residues. V was shortened by 3 bases and J by 2 bases, with 4 bases between the two germline ends. Here the CDR3 DNA reads TGTGCCAGCAGTGACGAGAACTATGGCTACACCTTC. It codes for CASSDENYGYTF.

This chain links TRBV7-9 with TRBJ2-3, with D hard to call. Germline loops: CDR1 SEHNR, CDR2 FQNEAQ (reference sequence). This CDR3 comprises 13 residues. The V end lost 1 base, the J end lost 5 bases, and 7 bases lay between the germline ends. CDR3 protein: CASSLVARDTQYF. In DNA form, the CDR3 reads TGTGCCAGCAGCTTAGTGGCCCGAGATACGCAGTATTTT.

This chain links TRBV29-1 with TRBJ1-5; D is possibly TRBD1 (6 bases). V was trimmed by 6 bases and J by 3 bases, leaving 9 bases between them. This CDR3 is built from 12 residues. Germline CDR1 and CDR2: SQVTM and ANQGSEA. This CDR3 reads CSVGQYNQPQHF. The CDR3 DNA is TGCAGCGTAGGACAGTACAATCAGCCCCAGCATTTT.

This chain connects TRBV30 to TRBJ2-7, with no clear D. This CDR3 comprises 11 residues. Trimming removed 3 bases from V and 3 bases from J, with 6 bases in between. Germline CDR1 is GTSNPN and CDR2 is SVGIG (reference sequence). The CDR3 DNA follows: TGTGCCTGGAGCACTGGCTACGAGCAGTACTTC. This encodes CAWSTGYEQYF.